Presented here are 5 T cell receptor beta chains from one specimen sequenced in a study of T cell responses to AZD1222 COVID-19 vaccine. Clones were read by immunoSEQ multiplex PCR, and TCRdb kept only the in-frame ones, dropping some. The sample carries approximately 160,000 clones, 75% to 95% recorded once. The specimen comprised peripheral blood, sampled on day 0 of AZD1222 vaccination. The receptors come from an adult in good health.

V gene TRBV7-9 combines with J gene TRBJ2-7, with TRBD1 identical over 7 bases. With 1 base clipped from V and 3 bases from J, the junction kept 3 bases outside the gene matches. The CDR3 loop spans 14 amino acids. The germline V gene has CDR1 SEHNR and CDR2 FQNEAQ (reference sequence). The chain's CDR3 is CASSLGQGVYEQYF. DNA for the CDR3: TGTGCCAGCAGCTTAGGGCAGGGGGTCTACGAGCAGTACTTC.

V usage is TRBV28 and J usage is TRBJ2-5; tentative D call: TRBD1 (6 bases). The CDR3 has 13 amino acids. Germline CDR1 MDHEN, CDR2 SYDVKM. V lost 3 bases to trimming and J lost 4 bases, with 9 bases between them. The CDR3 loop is CASSFTGRETQYF. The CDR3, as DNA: TGTGCCAGCAGTTTTACAGGGAGAGAGACCCAGTACTTC.

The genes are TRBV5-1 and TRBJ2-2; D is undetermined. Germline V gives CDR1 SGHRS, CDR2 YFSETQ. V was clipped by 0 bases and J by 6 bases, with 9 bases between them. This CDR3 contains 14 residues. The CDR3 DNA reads TGCGCCAGCAGCTTGGCCGTTGGGGCCGGGGAGCTGTTTTTT. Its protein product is CASSLAVGAGELFF.

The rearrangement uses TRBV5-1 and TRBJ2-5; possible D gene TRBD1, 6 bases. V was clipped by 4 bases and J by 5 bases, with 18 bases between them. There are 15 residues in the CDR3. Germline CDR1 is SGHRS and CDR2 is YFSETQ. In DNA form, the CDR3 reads TGCGCCAGCAGCCCCGGGACATATGGGCAGGAGACCCAGTACTTC. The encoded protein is CASSPGTYGQETQYF.

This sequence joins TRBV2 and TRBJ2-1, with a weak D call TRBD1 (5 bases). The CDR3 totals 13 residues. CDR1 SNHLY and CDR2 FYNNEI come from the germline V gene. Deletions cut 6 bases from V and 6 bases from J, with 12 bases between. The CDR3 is CASSGQGFNEQFF. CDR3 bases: TGTGCCAGCAGCGGCCAGGGCTTCAATGAGCAGTTCTTC.